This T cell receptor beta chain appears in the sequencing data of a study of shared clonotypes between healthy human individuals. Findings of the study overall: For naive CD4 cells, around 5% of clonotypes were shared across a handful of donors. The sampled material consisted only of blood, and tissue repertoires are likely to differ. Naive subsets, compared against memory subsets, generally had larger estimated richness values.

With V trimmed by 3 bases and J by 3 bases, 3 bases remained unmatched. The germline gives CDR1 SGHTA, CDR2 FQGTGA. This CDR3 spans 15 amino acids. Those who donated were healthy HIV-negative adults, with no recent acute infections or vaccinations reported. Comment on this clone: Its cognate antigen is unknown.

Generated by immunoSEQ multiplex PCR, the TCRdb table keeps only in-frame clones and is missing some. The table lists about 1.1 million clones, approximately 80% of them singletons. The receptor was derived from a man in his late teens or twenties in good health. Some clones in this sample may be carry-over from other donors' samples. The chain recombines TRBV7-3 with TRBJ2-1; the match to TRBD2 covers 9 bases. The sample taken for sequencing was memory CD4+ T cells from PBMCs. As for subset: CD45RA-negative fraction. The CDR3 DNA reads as TGTGCCAGCAGCTTGACTAGCGGCTTCTACAATGAGCAGTTCTTC. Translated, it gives CASSLTSGFYNEQFF. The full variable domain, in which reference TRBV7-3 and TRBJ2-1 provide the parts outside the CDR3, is GAGVSQTPSNKVTEKGKYVELRCDPISGHTALYWYRQSLGQGPEFLIYFQGTGAADDSGLPNDRFFAVRPEGSVSTLKIQRTERGDSAVYLCASSLTSGFYNEQFFGPGTRLTVL.